Shown below are 26 T cell receptor beta chains from a single sample sequenced in a study of T cells after yellow fever vaccination. TCRdb analysed the 5' RACE reads with MiXCR anew, one entry per CDR3 protein. The sample carries some 300,000 distinct CDR3 sequences, about 11% recorded once. The sample consisted of CD4+ T cells sorted from PBMCs, taken 45 days after the yellow fever booster vaccination. These receptors all stem from a young man who received the YFV17D yellow fever vaccine.

J is TRBJ2-5 and V is TRBV24-1, with D perhaps matching TRBD1 or TRBD2 (5 bases each). The germline gives CDR1 KGHDR, CDR2 SFDVKD. The CDR3 loop spans 13 amino acids. Trimming shortened V by 4 bases and J by 8 bases, and 13 bases separated the two germline ends. The CDR3 sequence is CATSEPGRGTQYF. The CDR3 DNA follows: TGTGCCACCAGTGAGCCGGGACGGGGAACCCAGTACTTC.

This clonotype has a count of ten or more. The genes are TRBV20-1 and TRBJ2-3, with D possibly matching TRBD2 (6 bases). Germline CDR1 and CDR2: DFQATT and SNEGSKA (reference sequence). Trimming took 6 bases from V and 4 from J, leaving 20 bases between them. The CDR3 covers 15 residues. CDR3 DNA sequence: TGCAGTGCCCGAGACGGAGGGAAAGGCGCAGATACGCAGTATTTT. This sequence encodes CSARDGGKGADTQYF.

This clonotype occurred a few times. The chain has TRBV18 and TRBJ2-2; D is uncertain. Germline V lookup: CDR1 KGHSH, CDR2 LQKENI. There are 16 residues in the CDR3. Trimming removed 3 bases from V and 0 bases from J, with 11 bases in between. CDR3 residues: CASSPREKSNTGELFF. CDR3 nucleotide sequence: TGTGCCAGCTCACCGCGCGAGAAATCGAACACCGGGGAGCTGTTTTTT.

This clonotype was found a few times. The chain has TRBV27 and TRBJ1-2, with TRBD1 matching over 8 bases. The CDR3 spans 12 residues. With 6 bases clipped from V and 4 bases from J, the junction kept 1 base outside the gene matches. CDR1 and CDR2 from the germline V gene are MNHEY and SMNVEV (reference sequence). The CDR3 coding sequence is TGTGCCAGCAGACAGGGGGTCTATGGCTACACCTTC. This gives the protein CASRQGVYGYTF.

This clonotype has only a few counts. This chain connects TRBV10-3 to TRBJ2-1; D uncertain. CDR3 length: 14 amino acids. V shed 5 bases and J shed 3 bases, with 11 bases lying between them. Germline V gives CDR1 ENHRY, CDR2 SYGVKD. The CDR3 sequence: CAISPVSVYNEQFF. In DNA form, the CDR3 reads TGTGCCATCAGTCCAGTCAGTGTCTACAATGAGCAGTTCTTC.

The chain carries TRBV5-6 and TRBJ1-6; D remains ambiguous. The CDR3 totals 12 residues. CDR1 is SGHDT, CDR2 YYEEEE, per germline. V gave up 1 base and J gave up 10 bases, with 6 bases separating them. The CDR3, as DNA: TGTGCCAGCAGCTTGACTCGGTCACCCCTCCACTTT. Translating gives CASSLTRSPLHF. Full variable domain (rest looked up from reference TRBV5-6 and TRBJ1-6): DAGVTQSPTHLIKTRGQQVTLRCSPKSGHDTVSWYQQALGQGPQFIFQYYEEEERQRGNFPDRFSGHQFPNYSSELNVNALLLGDSALYLCASSLTRSPLHFGNGTRLTVT.

This clonotype occurred once. The gene calls are TRBV6-6 and TRBJ2-7; D may correspond to TRBD1 or TRBD2 (5 bases each). The CDR3 has 15 amino acids. Germline CDR1 MNHNY, CDR2 SVGAGI (reference sequence). Trimming pared 4 bases from V and 0 bases from J, leaving 13 bases between. CDR3 amino acids: CASSFTGTHSYEQYF. CDR3 DNA sequence: TGTGCCAGCAGTTTTACCGGGACGCACTCCTACGAGCAGTACTTC.

This clonotype has just a few counts. This chain joins TRBV7-6 and TRBJ1-1; the D gene is possibly TRBD1 (5 bases). This CDR3 has 16 residues. In germline, CDR1 is SGHVS, CDR2 FNYEAQ. V was clipped by 5 bases and J by 0 bases, with 16 bases between them. The DNA of the CDR3 is TGTGCCAGCAGCACGACAAGGGGTTCCATGAACACTGAAGCTTTCTTT. This encodes CASSTTRGSMNTEAFF.

The V gene is TRBV3-1, the J gene TRBJ2-2; 7 bases align to TRBD2. Germline CDR1 is LGHDT and CDR2 is YNNKEL (reference sequence). The junction had 14 bases not matched to a gene; V was cut back by 7 bases and J by 6 bases. This CDR3 is 16 amino acids long. In DNA, the CDR3 is TGTGCCAGCAACTATTGGACGGGCCGGGGGGCCGGGGAGCTGTTTTTT. Its translation: CASNYWTGRGAGELFF. The full variable domain, with the rest looked up from reference TRBV3-1 and TRBJ2-2, is DTAVSQTPKYLVTQMGNDKSIKCEQNLGHDTMYWYKQDSKKFLKIMFSYNNKELIINETVPNRFSPKSPDKAHLNLHINSLELGDSAVYFCASNYWTGRGAGELFFGEGSRLTVL.

This clonotype was counted ten times or more. This rearrangement joins TRBV7-9 to TRBJ1-6, with no clear D. The CDR3 length is 14 residues. Germline V gene data show CDR1 as SEHNR and CDR2 as FQNEAQ (reference sequence). V shed 5 bases and J shed 5 bases, with 10 bases lying between them. CDR3 sequence (DNA): TGTGCCAGCAGCCTCGGACCGAATAATTCACCCCTCCACTTT. The encoded protein is CASSLGPNNSPLHF.

This clonotype was found a few times. The chain combines TRBV7-2 with TRBJ1-6; 7 bases agree with TRBD1. The CDR3 has 14 residues. Germline CDR1 and CDR2: SGHTA and FQGNSA. V gave up 3 bases and J gave up 9 bases; unmatched junction bases: 5. CDR3 residues: CASSFRQGSSPLHF. The CDR3 DNA reads TGTGCCAGCAGCTTCCGACAGGGTTCTTCACCCCTCCACTTT.

This clonotype appeared many times. V and J are TRBV7-3 and TRBJ1-1, with 7 nucleotides matching TRBD1. The V segment lost 8 bases and the J segment 2 bases; nucleotides outside the gene matches: 5. There are 13 residues in the CDR3. From germline, CDR1 is SGHTA and CDR2 FQGTGA. CDR3: CASQGQANTEAFF. The CDR3 bases are TGTGCCAGCCAAGGACAGGCTAACACTGAAGCTTTCTTT.

This clonotype has more than one count but fewer than ten. The chain recombines TRBV18 with TRBJ1-1, with 10 bases identical to TRBD1. Germline CDR1 is KGHSH and CDR2 is LQKENI. Trimming cost V 2 bases and J 7 bases; bases outside gene matches: 7. The CDR3 is made up of 15 amino acids. The CDR3 protein is CASSPGTGEIIEAFF. CDR3 DNA: TGTGCCAGCTCACCAGGGACAGGGGAGATCATTGAAGCTTTCTTT.

The V gene is TRBV12-3 or TRBV12-4, the J gene TRBJ1-2; D is perhaps TRBD1 (5 bases). This CDR3 has 14 residues. V dropped 4 bases and J dropped 4 bases, with 13 bases sitting between them. CDR3 residues: CASSYRGLIYGYTF. CDR3 sequence (DNA): TGTGCCAGCAGTTACCGGGGACTGATCTATGGCTACACCTTC.

The chain is built from TRBV6-6 and TRBJ2-7; D may be TRBD2 (5 bases). Trimming removed 5 bases from V and 6 bases from J, with 14 bases in between. The CDR3 runs to 13 residues. Germline-derived CDR1 and CDR2 are MNHNY and SVGAGI (reference sequence). The CDR3 DNA is TGTGCCAGCAGTGACAACCGGGAACTCGAGCAGTACGTC. It specifies CASSDNRELEQYV.

The genes are TRBV28 and TRBJ2-2; 7 bases fit TRBD1. This CDR3 has 13 residues. V gave up 8 bases and J gave up 6 bases; unmatched junction bases: 6. Germline lookup yields CDR1 MDHEN and CDR2 SYDVKM. The CDR3 loop is CASLDRRSGELFF. The DNA for the CDR3 is TGTGCCAGCCTGGACAGGCGGTCCGGGGAGCTGTTTTTT.

V gene TRBV7-2 combines with J gene TRBJ2-7, with D perhaps matching TRBD1 (6 bases). The germline V gene has CDR1 SGHTA and CDR2 FQGNSA. The CDR3 is 13 amino acids. Trimming pared 5 bases from V and 1 base from J, leaving 9 bases between. CDR3 DNA: TGTGCCAGCAGCCAGGGGTGGTCCTACGAGCAGTACGTC. Translated: CASSQGWSYEQYV.

This clonotype was detected ten times or more. The chain recombines TRBV6-2 or TRBV6-3 with TRBJ2-7; 10 nucleotides match TRBD1. The CDR3 extends over 15 amino acids. With 5 bases clipped from V and 3 bases from J, the junction kept 7 bases outside the gene matches. Germline assignment: CDR1 MNHEY and CDR2 SVGEGT. CDR3 loop: CASSPIGQGVYEQYF. CDR3 DNA: TGTGCCAGCAGTCCAATTGGACAGGGGGTCTACGAGCAGTACTTC.

This clonotype has a count of ten or more. This chain uses TRBV7-8 with TRBJ2-7, with 11 bases fitting TRBD1. Trimming took 5 bases from V and 1 from J; bases not matched to a gene: 10. The CDR3 extends over 17 amino acids. Germline V gives CDR1 SGHVS, CDR2 FQNEAQ. The CDR3 loop is CASSRNQGTGGSYEQYV. The CDR3, as DNA: TGTGCCAGCAGCCGGAATCAAGGGACAGGGGGGTCCTACGAGCAGTACGTC.

Note on this clonotype: The CDR3 does not close with the conserved phenylalanine or tryptophan, likely indicating a read error. No DNA is shown, since the ends of the CDR3 on it are uncertain; the CDR3 is the one TCRdb lists. The chain employs TRBV6-5 and TRBJ2-3; no check of the table's D call, TRBD2, against the DNA was made. Germline V gene data show CDR1 as MNHEY and CDR2 as SVGAGI. The CDR3 is 13 amino acids long, termini counted. This CDR3 reads CASSLLPGGADVL.

This clonotype was seen repeatedly, ten times or more. The chain has TRBV29-1 and TRBJ2-1, with 10 bases fitting TRBD2. The CDR3 runs to 14 residues. Unmatched junction bases numbered 4, after V lost 4 bases and J lost 4 bases. CDR1 is SQVTM and CDR2 is ANQGSEA in the germline V gene. CDR3 sequence reads: CSVGISGGYNEQFF. The CDR3 DNA reads as TGCAGCGTTGGGATTAGCGGGGGGTACAATGAGCAGTTCTTC.

This clonotype was counted between two and nine times. This chain connects TRBV29-1 to TRBJ1-1; D remains unclear. V lost 4 bases and J 1 base, leaving 7 bases between the germline ends. Germline CDR1 SQVTM, CDR2 ANQGSEA. This CDR3 spans 12 amino acids. The CDR3 here is CSVGWQNTEAFF. The CDR3 bases are TGCAGCGTTGGGTGGCAGAACACTGAAGCTTTCTTT.

This chain connects TRBV9 to TRBJ2-3; either TRBD1 or TRBD2 may fit D (5 bases each). V gave up 4 bases and J gave up 0 bases, with 12 bases separating them. Germline lookup yields CDR1 SGDLS and CDR2 YYNGEE. This CDR3 has 15 residues. CDR3: CASSSRDPSTDTQYF. The CDR3 coding sequence is TGTGCCAGCAGCTCCCGGGACCCTAGCACAGATACGCAGTATTTT.

This clonotype showed up just a few times. The V and J genes are TRBV6-2 or TRBV6-3 and TRBJ2-5; D remains unclear. Germline V gene sequence: CDR1 MNHEY, CDR2 SVGEGT. The CDR3 runs 13 residues. V shed 4 bases and J shed 4 bases, with 10 bases lying between them. CDR3 coding DNA: TGTGCCAGCAGTTTGAACAGCCCAGAGACCCAGTACTTC. Translating gives CASSLNSPETQYF.

This clonotype showed up just a few times. The chain uses TRBV5-1 and TRBJ1-1; D uncertain. Germline-derived CDR1 and CDR2 are SGHRS and YFSETQ. The CDR3 has 15 amino acids. V was clipped by 0 bases and J by 0 bases, with 9 bases between them. CDR3 nucleotides: TGCGCCAGCAGCTTGGCCGGGAGCATGAACACTGAAGCTTTCTTT. It is translated as CASSLAGSMNTEAFF.

The chain carries TRBV28 and TRBJ2-1; D is ambiguous. CDR1 is MDHEN and CDR2 is SYDVKM in the germline V gene. The CDR3 is 12 residues long. V gave up 6 bases and J gave up 8 bases, with 11 bases separating them. The chain's CDR3 is CASRPSWDEQFF. Here the CDR3 DNA reads TGTGCCAGCAGGCCTTCGTGGGATGAGCAGTTCTTC.